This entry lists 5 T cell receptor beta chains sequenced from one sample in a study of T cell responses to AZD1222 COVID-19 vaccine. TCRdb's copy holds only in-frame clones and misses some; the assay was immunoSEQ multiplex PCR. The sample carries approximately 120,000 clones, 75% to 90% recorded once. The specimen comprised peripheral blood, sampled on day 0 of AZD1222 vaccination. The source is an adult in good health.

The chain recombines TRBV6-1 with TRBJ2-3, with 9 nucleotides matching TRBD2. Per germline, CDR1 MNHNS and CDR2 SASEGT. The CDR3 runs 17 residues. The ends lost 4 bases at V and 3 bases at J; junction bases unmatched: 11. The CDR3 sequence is CASSAGLGREGTDTQYF. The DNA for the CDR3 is TGTGCCAGCAGTGCAGGACTAGGGCGGGAGGGGACAGATACGCAGTATTTT.

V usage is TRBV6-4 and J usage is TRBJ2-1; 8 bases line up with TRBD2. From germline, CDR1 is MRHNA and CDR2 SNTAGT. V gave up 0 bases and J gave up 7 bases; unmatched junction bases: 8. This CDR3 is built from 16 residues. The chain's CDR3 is CASSDSGGTSWNEQFF. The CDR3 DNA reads TGTGCCAGCAGTGACTCAGGGGGGACTAGTTGGAATGAGCAGTTCTTC.

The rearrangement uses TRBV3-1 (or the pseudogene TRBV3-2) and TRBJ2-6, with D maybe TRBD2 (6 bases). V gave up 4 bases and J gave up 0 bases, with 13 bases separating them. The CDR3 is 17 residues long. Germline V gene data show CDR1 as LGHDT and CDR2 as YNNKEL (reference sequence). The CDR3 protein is CASSPYSGLSGANVLTF. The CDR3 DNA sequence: TGTGCCAGCAGCCCGTATAGCGGCCTCTCTGGGGCCAACGTCCTGACTTTC.

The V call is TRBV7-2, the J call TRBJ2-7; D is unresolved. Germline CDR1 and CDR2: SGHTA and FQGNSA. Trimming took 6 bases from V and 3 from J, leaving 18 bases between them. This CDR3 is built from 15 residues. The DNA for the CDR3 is TGTGCCAGCAGTCAGGCCGGCCAATACCACTACGAGCAGTACTTC. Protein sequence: CASSQAGQYHYEQYF.

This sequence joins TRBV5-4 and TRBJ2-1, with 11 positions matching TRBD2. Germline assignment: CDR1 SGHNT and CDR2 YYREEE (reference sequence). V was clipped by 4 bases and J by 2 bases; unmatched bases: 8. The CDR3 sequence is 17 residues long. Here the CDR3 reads CASSTVSSGRPYNEQFF. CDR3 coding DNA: TGTGCCAGCAGCACCGTATCTAGCGGGAGGCCCTACAATGAGCAGTTCTTC. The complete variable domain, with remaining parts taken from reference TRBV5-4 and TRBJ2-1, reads ETGVTQSPTHLIKTRGQQVTLRCSSQSGHNTVSWYQQALGQGPQFIFQYYREEENGRGNFPPRFSGLQFPNYSSELNVNALELDDSALYLCASSTVSSGRPYNEQFFGPGTRLTVL.